The clone carrying this T cell receptor (beta chain) was seen many times. Its specificity is not known. This sample was taken from a study of T cells in Graves' hyperthyroidism and ophthalmopathy. Study overall: Peripheral blood samples were taken at initial diagnosis, prior to any treatment.

The study's findings and limits: Blood also contained most expanded thyroid clonotypes above 0.001.

What was amplified from RNA transcripts were TCR beta CDR3 regions. HTBI primers were employed in a first-round RT-PCR of the TCR CDR3. TCRdb re-called the multiplex PCR reads with MiXCR, one entry per CDR3 protein. In the table there are more than 500,000 distinct CDR3 sequences, 14% to 15% of which are singletons. V was shortened by 4 bases and J by 7 bases, with 12 bases between the two germline ends. The CDR3 covers 14 residues. Germline CDR1 and CDR2: KGHDR and SFDVKD. The V gene is TRBV24-1, the J gene TRBJ2-2; TRBD1 might be the D (6 bases). The specimen was blood. The sequence was obtained from a woman between 35 and 50 years old with Graves' ophthalmopathy. CDR3 DNA: TGTGCCACCAGTGAACCTTCGGACAGCGGGGAGCTGTTTTTT. It is translated as CATSEPSDSGELFF.